The present T cell receptor beta chain was sequenced within a study of T cells in Graves' hyperthyroidism and ophthalmopathy. This clonotype was detected many times. Germline V CDR1 and CDR2: MDHEN, SYDVKM. The CDR3 is made up of 15 amino acids. Losses at the gene ends were 6 bases for V and 6 bases for J; bases not matched to a gene: 8. RNA transcripts provided the source from which TCR beta CDR3 regions were amplified. The HTBI primer set served for first-round RT-PCR of the TCR CDR3. Each CDR3 protein is one row after TCRdb ran MiXCR on the multiplex PCR reads. The top ten clones hold around 55% of a sample with under 350,000 distinct CDR3 sequences, over 15% of them seen once.

The receptor was derived from a woman in her sixties with Graves' ophthalmopathy. The rearrangement uses TRBV28 and TRBJ1-5; 10 nucleotides line up with TRBD1. The specimen sequenced was blood. Here the CDR3 reads CASSPLDRGLQPQHF. The CDR3, as DNA: TGTGCCAGCAGCCCCTTAGACAGGGGGCTTCAGCCCCAGCATTTT.